This TCR beta chain was profiled in a study of technical replicates of blood from several donors. Clones were read by immunoSEQ multiplex PCR, and TCRdb kept only the in-frame ones, dropping some. The sample lists about 80,000 clones; more than 85% were seen once. Per the germline V gene, CDR1 is SQVTM and CDR2 is ANQGSEA. The ends were cut back, 0 bases at V and 7 bases at J, with 12 bases in the middle. This CDR3 has 13 amino acids. The chain carries TRBV29-1 and TRBJ1-2; possibly TRBD1 for D (5 bases). The clonotype was recovered from a human donor in good health. The specimen sequenced was T cells isolated from PBMCs. The CDR3 loop is CSVEDRQGGGYTF. CDR3 nucleotide sequence: TGCAGCGTTGAAGATCGCCAGGGAGGTGGCTACACCTTC.